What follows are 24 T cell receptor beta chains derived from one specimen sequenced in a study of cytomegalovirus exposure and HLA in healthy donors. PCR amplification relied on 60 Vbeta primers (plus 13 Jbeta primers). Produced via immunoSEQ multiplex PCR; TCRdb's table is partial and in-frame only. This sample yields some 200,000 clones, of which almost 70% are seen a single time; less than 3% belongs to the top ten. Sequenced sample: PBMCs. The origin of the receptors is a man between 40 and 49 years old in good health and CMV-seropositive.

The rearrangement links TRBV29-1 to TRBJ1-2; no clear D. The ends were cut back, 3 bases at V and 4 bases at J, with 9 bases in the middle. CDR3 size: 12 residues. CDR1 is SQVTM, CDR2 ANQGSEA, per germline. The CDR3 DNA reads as TGCAGCGTTGATTTGTCAGTCTATGGCTACACCTTC. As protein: CSVDLSVYGYTF. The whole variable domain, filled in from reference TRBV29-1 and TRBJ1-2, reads SAVISQKPSRDICQRGTSLTIQCQVDSQVTMMFWYRQQPGQSLTLIATANQGSEATYESGFVIDKFPISRPNLTFSTLTVSNMSPEDSSIYLCSVDLSVYGYTFGSGTRLTVV.

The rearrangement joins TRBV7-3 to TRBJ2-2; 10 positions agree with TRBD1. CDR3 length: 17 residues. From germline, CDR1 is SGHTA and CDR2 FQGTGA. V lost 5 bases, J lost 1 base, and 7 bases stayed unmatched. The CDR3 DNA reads TGTGCCAGCAGCCCCGACAGGGGGCGGCTGAACACCGGGGAGCTGTTTTTT. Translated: CASSPDRGRLNTGELFF.

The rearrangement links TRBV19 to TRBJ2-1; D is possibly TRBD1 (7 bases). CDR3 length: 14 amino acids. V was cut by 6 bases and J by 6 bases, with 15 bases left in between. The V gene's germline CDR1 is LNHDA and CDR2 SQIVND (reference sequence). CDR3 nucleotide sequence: TGTGCCAGTAGGCAGACAGGGACTTTCAATGAGCAGTTCTTC. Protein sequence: CASRQTGTFNEQFF. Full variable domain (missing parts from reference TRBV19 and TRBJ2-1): DGGITQSPKYLFRKEGQNVTLSCEQNLNHDAMYWYRQDPGQGLRLIYYSQIVNDFQKGDIAEGYSVSREKKESFPLTVTSAQKNPTAFYLCASRQTGTFNEQFFGPGTRLTVL.

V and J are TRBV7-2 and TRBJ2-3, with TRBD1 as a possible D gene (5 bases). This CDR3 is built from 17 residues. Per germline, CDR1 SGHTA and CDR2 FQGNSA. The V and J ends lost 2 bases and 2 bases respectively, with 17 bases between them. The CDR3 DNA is TGTGCCAGCAGCTTACGGGTTAGACAGCGTAACACAGATACGCAGTATTTT. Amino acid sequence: CASSLRVRQRNTDTQYF.

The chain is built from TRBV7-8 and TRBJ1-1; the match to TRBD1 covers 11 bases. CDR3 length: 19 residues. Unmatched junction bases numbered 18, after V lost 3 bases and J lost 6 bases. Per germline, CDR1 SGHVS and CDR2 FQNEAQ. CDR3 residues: CASSLDRGRGLRILSEAFF. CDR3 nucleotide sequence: TGTGCCAGCAGCTTGGACAGGGGGCGAGGTTTAAGAATTCTGTCTGAAGCTTTCTTT.

The CDR3 DNA is TGTGCCAGCAGCTTAGGTATCTCGGCTTTCTTT. Protein: CASSLGISAFF. The chain recombines TRBV11-1 with TRBJ1-1; D is ambiguous. The V gene's germline CDR1 is SGHAT and CDR2 FQDESV (reference sequence). Between the trimmed V and J ends, which lost 1 base and 11 bases, there was a span of 8 bases. There are 11 residues in the CDR3.

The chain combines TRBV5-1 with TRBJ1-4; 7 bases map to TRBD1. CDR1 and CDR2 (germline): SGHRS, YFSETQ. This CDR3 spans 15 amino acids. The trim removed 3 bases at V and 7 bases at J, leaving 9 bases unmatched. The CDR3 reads CASSSTTGVIEKLFF. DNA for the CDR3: TGCGCCAGCAGCTCCACCACAGGGGTGATTGAAAAACTGTTTTTT.

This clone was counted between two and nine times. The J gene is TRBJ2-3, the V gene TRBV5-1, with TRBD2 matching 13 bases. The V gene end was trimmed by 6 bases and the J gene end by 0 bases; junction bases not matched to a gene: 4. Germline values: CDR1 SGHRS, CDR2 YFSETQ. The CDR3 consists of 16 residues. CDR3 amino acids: CASTQLAGGSTDTQYF. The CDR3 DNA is TGCGCCAGCACCCAACTAGCGGGGGGGAGCACAGATACGCAGTATTTT.

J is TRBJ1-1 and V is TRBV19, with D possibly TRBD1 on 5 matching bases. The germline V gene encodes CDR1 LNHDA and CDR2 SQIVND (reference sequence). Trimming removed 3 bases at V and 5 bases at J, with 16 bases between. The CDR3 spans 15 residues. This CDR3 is CASSMGHAGGTEAFF. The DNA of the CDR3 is TGTGCCAGTAGTATGGGTCACGCCGGGGGGACTGAAGCTTTCTTT.

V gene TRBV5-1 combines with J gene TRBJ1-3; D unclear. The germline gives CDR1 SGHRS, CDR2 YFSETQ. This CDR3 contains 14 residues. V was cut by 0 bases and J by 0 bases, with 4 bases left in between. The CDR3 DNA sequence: TGCGCCAGCAGCTTGGAATACTCTGGAAACACCATATATTTT. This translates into CASSLEYSGNTIYF.

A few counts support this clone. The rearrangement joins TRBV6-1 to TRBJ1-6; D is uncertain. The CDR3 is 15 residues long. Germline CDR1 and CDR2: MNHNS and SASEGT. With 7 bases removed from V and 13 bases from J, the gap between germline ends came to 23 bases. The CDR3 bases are TGTGCCAGCACCCCAGGTCCGTTGGCCCCGGTGCCCCTCCACTTT. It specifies CASTPGPLAPVPLHF.

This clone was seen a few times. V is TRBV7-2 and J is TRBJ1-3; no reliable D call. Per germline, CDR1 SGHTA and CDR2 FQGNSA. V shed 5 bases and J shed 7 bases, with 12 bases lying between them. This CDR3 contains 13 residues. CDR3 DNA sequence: TGTGCCAGCAGCCACTACAAGGAGAACACCATATATTTT. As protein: CASSHYKENTIYF.

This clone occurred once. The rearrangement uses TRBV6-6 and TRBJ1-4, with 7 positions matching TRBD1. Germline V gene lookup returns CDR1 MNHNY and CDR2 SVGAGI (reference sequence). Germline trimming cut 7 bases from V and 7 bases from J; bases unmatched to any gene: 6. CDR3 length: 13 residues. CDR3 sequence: CASNDRGREKLFF. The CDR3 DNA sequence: TGTGCCAGCAATGATAGGGGGCGTGAAAAACTGTTTTTT.

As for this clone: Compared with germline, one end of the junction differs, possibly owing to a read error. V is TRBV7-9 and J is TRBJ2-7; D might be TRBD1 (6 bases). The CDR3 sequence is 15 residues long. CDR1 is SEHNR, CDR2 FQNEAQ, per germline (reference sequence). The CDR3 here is CSSSLPGVAFDEQYF. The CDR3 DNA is TGTTCCAGCAGCTTACCAGGGGTCGCGTTCGACGAGCAGTACTTC.

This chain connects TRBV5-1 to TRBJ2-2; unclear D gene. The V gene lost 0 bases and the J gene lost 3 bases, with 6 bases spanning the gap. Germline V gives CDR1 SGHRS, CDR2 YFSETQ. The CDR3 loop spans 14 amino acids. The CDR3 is CASSLVLDTGELFF. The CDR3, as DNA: TGCGCCAGCAGCTTGGTTCTAGACACCGGGGAGCTGTTTTTT. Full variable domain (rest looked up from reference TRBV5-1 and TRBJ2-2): KAGVTQTPRYLIKTRGQQVTLSCSPISGHRSVSWYQQTPGQGLQFLFEYFSETQRNKGNFPGRFSGRQFSNSRSEMNVSTLELGDSALYLCASSLVLDTGELFFGEGSRLTVL.

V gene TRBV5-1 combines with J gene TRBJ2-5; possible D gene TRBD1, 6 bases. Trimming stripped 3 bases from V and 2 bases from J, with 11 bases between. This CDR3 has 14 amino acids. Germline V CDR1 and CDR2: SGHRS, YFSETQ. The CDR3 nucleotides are TGCGCCAGCAGCTGGGACACTAGACAAGAGACCCAGTACTTC. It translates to CASSWDTRQETQYF.

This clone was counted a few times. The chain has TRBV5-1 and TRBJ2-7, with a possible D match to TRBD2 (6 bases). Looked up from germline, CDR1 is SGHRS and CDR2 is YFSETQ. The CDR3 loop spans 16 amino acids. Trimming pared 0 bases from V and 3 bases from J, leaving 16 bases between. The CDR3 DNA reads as TGCGCCAGCAGCTTGGCCAGTGGAGGGAGCAACTACGAGCAGTACTTC. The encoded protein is CASSLASGGSNYEQYF.

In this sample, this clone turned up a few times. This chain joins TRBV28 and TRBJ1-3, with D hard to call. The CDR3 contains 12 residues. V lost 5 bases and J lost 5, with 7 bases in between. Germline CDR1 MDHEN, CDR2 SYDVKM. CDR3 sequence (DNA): TGTGCCAGCAGTAGTAGTCGAAACACCATATATTTT. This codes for CASSSSRNTIYF.

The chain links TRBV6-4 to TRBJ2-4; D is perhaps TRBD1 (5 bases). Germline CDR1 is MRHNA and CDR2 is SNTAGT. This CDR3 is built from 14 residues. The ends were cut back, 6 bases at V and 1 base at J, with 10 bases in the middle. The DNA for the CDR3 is TGTGCCAGCAGCGGTCGACAGGCCAAAAACATTCAGTACTTC. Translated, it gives CASSGRQAKNIQYF.

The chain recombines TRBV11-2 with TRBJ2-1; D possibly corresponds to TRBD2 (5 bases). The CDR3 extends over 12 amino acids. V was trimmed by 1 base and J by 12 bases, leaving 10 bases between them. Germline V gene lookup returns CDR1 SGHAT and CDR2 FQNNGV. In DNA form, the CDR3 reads TGTGCCAGCAGCTTAGGGGAGTTGGGGCAGTTCTTC. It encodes CASSLGELGQFF.

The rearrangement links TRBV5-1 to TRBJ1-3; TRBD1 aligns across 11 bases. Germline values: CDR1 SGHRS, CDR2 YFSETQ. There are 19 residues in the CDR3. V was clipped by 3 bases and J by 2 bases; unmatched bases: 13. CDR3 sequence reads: CASSSRDRGKGPAGNTIYF. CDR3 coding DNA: TGCGCCAGCAGCTCCCGGGACAGGGGGAAAGGACCGGCTGGAAACACCATATATTTT.

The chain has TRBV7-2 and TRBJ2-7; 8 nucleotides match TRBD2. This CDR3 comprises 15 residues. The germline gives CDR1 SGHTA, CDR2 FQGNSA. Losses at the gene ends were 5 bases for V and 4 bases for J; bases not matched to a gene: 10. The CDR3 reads CASSPIGGAPYEQYF. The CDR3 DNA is TGTGCCAGCAGCCCGATCGGGGGGGCGCCGTACGAGCAGTACTTC. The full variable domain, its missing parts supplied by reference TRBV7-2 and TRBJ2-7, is GAGVSQSPSNKVTEKGKDVELRCDPISGHTALYWYRQSLGQGLEFLIYFQGNSAPDKSGLPSDRFSAERTGGSVSTLTIQRTQQEDSAVYLCASSPIGGAPYEQYFGPGTRLTVT.

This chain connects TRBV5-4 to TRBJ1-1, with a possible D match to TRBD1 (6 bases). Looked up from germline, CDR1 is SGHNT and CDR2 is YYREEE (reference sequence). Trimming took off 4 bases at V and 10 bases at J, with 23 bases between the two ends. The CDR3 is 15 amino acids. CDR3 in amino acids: CASSLLNRVDGVAFF. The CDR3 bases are TGTGCCAGCAGCCTACTAAACAGGGTAGATGGTGTAGCTTTCTTT.

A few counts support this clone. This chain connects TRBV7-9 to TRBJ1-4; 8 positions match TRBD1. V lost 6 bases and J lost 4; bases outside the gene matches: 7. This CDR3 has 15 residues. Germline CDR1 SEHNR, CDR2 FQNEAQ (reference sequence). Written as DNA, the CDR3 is TGTGCCAGCAGAACTCTGGGACAGGTTAATGAAAAACTGTTTTTT. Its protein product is CASRTLGQVNEKLFF.